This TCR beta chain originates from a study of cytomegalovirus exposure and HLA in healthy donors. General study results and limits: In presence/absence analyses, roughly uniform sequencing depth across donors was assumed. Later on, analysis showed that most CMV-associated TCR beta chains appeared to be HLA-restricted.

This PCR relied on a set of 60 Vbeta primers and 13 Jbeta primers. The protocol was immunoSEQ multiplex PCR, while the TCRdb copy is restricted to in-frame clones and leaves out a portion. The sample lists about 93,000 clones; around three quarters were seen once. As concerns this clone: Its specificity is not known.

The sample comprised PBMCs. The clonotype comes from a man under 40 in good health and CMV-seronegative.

CDR3 protein: CASSLTGGHYEQYF. As DNA, the CDR3 is TGCGCCAGCAGCTTGACAGGGGGCCACTACGAGCAGTACTTC. This chain joins TRBV5-1 and TRBJ2-7; 9 bases map to TRBD1. The germline gives CDR1 SGHRS, CDR2 YFSETQ. With 1 base clipped from V and 3 bases from J, the junction kept 2 bases outside the gene matches. The CDR3 sequence is 14 residues long.